These T cell receptor beta chains were read from a single sample in a study of OX40 agonist ivuxolimab in advanced cancers. Some clones are missing from TCRdb's copy, which holds only in-frame ones; the method was immunoSEQ multiplex PCR. The data contain 65,000 to 95,000 clones, roughly 87% of them singletons. Sequencing used CD4+ or CD8+ T cells sorted from blood, obtained in a trial of the OX40 agonist ivuxolimab. All receptors come from an adult with an advanced solid tumor such as melanoma, head and neck, liver or kidney cancer. CDR3s include the opening cysteine and the closing phenylalanine or tryptophan. A D gene is named only where the DNA matches it firmly. Not every row has a clone size; where given, it reads once, few, many or a size class.

v_call	j_call	clone_size	d_call	cdr3_aa	cdr3_nt
TRBV29-1	TRBJ2-3	.	.	CSGRGLTDTQYF	TGCAGCGGCCGGGGACTCACAGATACGCAGTATTTT
TRBV9	TRBJ1-2	.	TRBD1	CASSEGGTGPPPAGYTF	TGTGCCAGCAGCGAGGGGGGGACAGGGCCTCCCCCTGCGGGCTACACCTTC
TRBV5-1	TRBJ1-1	.	.	CASSLGARVRTEAFF	TGCGCCAGCAGCTTGGGGGCCAGGGTTCGCACTGAAGCTTTCTTT
TRBV6-1	TRBJ1-1	.	.	CASSAFRGTEAFF	TGTGCCAGCAGTGCTTTTAGGGGAACTGAAGCTTTCTTT
TRBV4-1	TRBJ1-2	once	.	CASSQDEAGVGYGYTF	TGCGCCAGCAGCCAAGATGAGGCTGGGGTTGGCTATGGCTACACCTTC
TRBV7-2	TRBJ1-2	once	.	CASSPGRQFGYTF	TGTGCCAGCAGCCCCGGAAGGCAGTTCGGCTACACCTTC
TRBV27	TRBJ1-2	.	.	CASSEIGTANYGYTF	TGTGCCAGCAGCGAAATAGGGACCGCTAACTATGGCTACACCTTC
TRBV6-1	TRBJ1-6	few	TRBD1	CASRERGTGDSSPLHF	TGTGCCAGCAGGGAACGGGGGACAGGGGACTCTTCACCCCTCCACTTT
TRBV19	TRBJ2-6	.	TRBD2	CASSIEALAGGFSSGANVLTF	TGTGCCAGTAGTATAGAGGCACTAGCGGGGGGTTTTTCCTCTGGGGCCAACGTCCTGACTTTC
TRBV7-8	TRBJ2-1	.	TRBD1	CASSLGFGTGINEQFF	TGTGCCAGCAGCTTAGGTTTTGGGACAGGTATCAATGAGCAGTTCTTC
TRBV15	TRBJ1-2	.	.	CATSRDGGTRYGYTF	TGTGCCACCAGCAGAGATGGAGGGACCCGATATGGCTACACCTTC
TRBV6-5	TRBJ2-2	.	.	CASSYAGNLLGGELFF	TGTGCCAGCAGTTACGCCGGGAACCTTCTCGGCGGGGAGCTGTTTTTT
TRBV28	TRBJ1-1	.	TRBD1	CASRRTGGGPLAFF	TGTGCCAGCAGACGGACAGGCGGAGGTCCTCTTGCTTTCTTT